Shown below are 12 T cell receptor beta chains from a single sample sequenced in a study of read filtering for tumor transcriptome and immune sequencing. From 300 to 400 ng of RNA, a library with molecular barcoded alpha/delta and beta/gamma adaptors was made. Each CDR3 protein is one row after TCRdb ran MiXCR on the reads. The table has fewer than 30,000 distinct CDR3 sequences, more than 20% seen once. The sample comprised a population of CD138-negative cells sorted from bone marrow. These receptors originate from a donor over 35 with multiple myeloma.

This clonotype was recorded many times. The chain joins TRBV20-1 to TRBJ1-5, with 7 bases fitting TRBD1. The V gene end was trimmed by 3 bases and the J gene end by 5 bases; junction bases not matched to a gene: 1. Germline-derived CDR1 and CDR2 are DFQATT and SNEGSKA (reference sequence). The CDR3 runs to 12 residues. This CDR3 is CSASRGDQPQHF. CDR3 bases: TGCAGTGCTAGCAGGGGGGATCAGCCCCAGCATTTT.

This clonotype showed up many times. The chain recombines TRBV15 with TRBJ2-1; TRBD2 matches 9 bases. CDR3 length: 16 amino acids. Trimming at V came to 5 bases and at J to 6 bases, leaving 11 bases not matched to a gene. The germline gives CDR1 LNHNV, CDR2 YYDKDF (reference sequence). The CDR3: CATSLRREGLRNEQFF. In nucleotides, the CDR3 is TGTGCCACCAGCTTGAGGCGGGAGGGCCTTCGCAATGAGCAGTTCTTC.

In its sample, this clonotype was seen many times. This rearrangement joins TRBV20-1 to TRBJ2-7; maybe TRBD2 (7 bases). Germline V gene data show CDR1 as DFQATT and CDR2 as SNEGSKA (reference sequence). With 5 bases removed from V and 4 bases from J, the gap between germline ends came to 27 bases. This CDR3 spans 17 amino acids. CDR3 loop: CSAPPGGTRGIKYEQYF. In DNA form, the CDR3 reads TGCAGTGCTCCTCCCGGGGGGACACGCGGTATCAAATACGAGCAGTACTTC.

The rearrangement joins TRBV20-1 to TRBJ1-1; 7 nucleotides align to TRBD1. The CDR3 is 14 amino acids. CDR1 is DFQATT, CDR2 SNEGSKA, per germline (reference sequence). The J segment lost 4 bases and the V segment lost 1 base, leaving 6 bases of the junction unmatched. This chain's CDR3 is CSARGQGGSTEAFF. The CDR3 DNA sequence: TGCAGTGCTAGAGGACAGGGCGGAAGCACTGAAGCTTTCTTT.

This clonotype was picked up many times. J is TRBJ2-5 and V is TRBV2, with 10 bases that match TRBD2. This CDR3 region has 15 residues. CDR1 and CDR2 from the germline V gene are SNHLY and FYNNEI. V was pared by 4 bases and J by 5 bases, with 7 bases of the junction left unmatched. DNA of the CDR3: TGTGCCAGCAGTGGTCCTAGCGGGAGATGGGAGACCCAGTACTTC. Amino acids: CASSGPSGRWETQYF. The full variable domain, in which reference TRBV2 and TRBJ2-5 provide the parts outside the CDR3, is EPEVTQTPSHQVTQMGQEVILRCVPISNHLYFYWYRQILGQKVEFLVSFYNNEISEKSEIFDDQFSVERPDGSNFTLKIRSTKLEDSAMYFCASSGPSGRWETQYFGPGTRLLVL.

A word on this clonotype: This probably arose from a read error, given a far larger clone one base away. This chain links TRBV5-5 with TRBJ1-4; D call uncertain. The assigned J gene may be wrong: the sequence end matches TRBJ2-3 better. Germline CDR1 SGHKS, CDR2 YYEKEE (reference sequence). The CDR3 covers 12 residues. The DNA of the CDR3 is TGTGCCAGCGGCCGTCGATGGGATACGCAGTATTTT. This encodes CASGRRWDTQYF.

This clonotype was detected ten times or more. This CDR3 reads CASSPMVGSYNEQFF. CDR3 in DNA: TGTGCCAGCTCGCCCATGGTAGGCTCCTACAATGAGCAGTTCTTC. This sequence joins TRBV18 and TRBJ2-1; D is unresolved. V lost 6 bases and J lost 0, with 12 bases in between. The germline CDR1 and CDR2 sequences are KGHSH and LQKENI. The CDR3 has 15 residues.

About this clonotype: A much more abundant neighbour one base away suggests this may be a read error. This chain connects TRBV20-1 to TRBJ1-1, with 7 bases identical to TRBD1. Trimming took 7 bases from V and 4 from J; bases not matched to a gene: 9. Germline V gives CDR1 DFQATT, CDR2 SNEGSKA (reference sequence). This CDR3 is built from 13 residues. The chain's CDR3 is CSVQAGGGTEAFF. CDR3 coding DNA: TGCAGTGTCCAAGCAGGGGGTGGCACTGAAGCTTTCTTT.

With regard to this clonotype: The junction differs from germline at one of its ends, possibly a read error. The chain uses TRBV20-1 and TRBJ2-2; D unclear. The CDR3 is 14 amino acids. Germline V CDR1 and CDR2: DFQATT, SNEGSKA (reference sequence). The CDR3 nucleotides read TGCAGTGCTGGAGATCCGACGAACACCTGGGAGCTGTTTTTT. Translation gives CSAGDPTNTWELFF.

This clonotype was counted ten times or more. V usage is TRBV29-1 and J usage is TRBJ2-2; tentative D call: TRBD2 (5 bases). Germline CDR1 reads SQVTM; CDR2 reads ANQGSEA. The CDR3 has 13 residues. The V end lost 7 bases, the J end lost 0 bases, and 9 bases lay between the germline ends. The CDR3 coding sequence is TGCAGCGGAGCGGTTACGAACACCGGGGAGCTGTTTTTT. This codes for CSGAVTNTGELFF.

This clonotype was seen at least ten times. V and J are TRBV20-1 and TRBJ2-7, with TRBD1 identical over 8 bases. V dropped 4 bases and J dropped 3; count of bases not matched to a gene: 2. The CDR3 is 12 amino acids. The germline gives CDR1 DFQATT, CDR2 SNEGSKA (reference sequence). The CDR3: CSATGTGYEQYF. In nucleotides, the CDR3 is TGCAGTGCTACCGGGACAGGCTACGAGCAGTACTTC.

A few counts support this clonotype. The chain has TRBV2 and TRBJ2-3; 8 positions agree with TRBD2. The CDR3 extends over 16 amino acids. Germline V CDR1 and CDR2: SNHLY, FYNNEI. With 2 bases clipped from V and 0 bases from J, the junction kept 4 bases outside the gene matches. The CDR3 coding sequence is TGTGCCAGCAGTGAATGGGCTAGCGGGAGCACAGATACGCAGTATTTT. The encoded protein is CASSEWASGSTDTQYF.